This T cell receptor (beta chain) was sequenced for a study of blood T cell repertoires in COVID-19. Study-level background: Sites in the United States, Italy and Spain provided acute and convalescent COVID-19 samples.

Some clones are missing from TCRdb's copy, which holds only in-frame ones; the method was immunoSEQ multiplex PCR. Of roughly 310,000 clones listed, 70% to 90% were seen once; the top ten hold approximately 8.8%. This CDR3 region has 15 residues. V dropped 5 bases and J dropped 6; count of bases not matched to a gene: 9. Per germline, CDR1 SGHNT and CDR2 YENEEA. Sequencing used PBMCs or T cells enriched from blood (not recorded which). This clonotype was obtained from a woman aged 40 to 49 who had recovered from COVID-19. The chain employs TRBV11-3 and TRBJ2-2, with 7 bases aligning to TRBD1. CDR3: CASSPRQGRAGELFF. The CDR3, as DNA: TGTGCCAGCAGCCCCAGACAGGGTCGTGCCGGGGAGCTGTTTTTT.